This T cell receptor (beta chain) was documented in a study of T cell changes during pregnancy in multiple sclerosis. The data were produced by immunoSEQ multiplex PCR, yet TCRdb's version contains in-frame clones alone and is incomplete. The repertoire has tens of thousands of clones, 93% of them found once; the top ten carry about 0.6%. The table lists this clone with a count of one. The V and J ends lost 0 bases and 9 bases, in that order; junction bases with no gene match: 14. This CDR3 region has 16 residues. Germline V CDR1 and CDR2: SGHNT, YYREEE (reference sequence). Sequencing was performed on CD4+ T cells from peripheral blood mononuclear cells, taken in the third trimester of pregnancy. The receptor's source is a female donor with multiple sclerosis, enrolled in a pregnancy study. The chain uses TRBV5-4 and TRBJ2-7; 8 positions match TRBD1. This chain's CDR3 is CASSLVPDRGGRAQYF. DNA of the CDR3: TGTGCCAGCAGCTTGGTTCCCGACAGGGGAGGTAGGGCGCAGTACTTC.